These T cell receptor beta chains were read from a single sample in a study of identical twins. Each CDR3 protein gets one entry after TCRdb re-called the 5' RACE reads with MiXCR. In the table there are fewer than 900,000 distinct CDR3 sequences, roughly 20% of which are singletons. The data also belong to a second study, concerning T cells expressing NK-cell markers.

Sequencing used PBMCs. The receptors were gathered from a woman aged 18-30 years in good health. The CDR3 runs from the conserved cysteine through the conserved F or W. Each record gives: clone size, J gene, V gene, D gene, CDR3 protein, CDR3 DNA. The D gene is left open where the match is weak. Size values are once, few and many counts, or a class for expanded clones, and some rows have none.

clone size: few
J gene: TRBJ2-3
V gene: TRBV20-1
D gene: -
CDR3 protein: CSARVLGTDTQYF
CDR3 DNA: TGCAGTGCTAGAGTATTGGGGACAGATACGCAGTATTTT

clone size: -
J gene: TRBJ2-3
V gene: TRBV12-3/TRBV12-4
D gene: -
CDR3 protein: CASSRPRTTFSSDTQYF
CDR3 DNA: TGTGCCAGCAGTCGGCCCCGGACTACCTTCTCTTCAGATACGCAGTATTTT

clone size: few
J gene: TRBJ2-3
V gene: TRBV12-5
D gene: -
CDR3 protein: CASGALYTQYF
CDR3 DNA: TGTGCTAGTGGCGCTCTTTATACGCAGTATTTT

clone size: few
J gene: TRBJ2-1
V gene: TRBV20-1
D gene: -
CDR3 protein: CSASTGGLSYNEQFF
CDR3 DNA: TGCAGTGCTAGTACGGGGGGCCTTTCCTACAATGAGCAGTTCTTC

clone size: -
J gene: TRBJ2-1
V gene: TRBV7-7
D gene: TRBD1
CDR3 protein: CASSLAGTAGAQEGEQFF
CDR3 DNA: TGTGCCAGCAGCTTAGCGGGGACAGCAGGGGCCCAAGAGGGTGAGCAGTTCTTC

clone size: -
J gene: TRBJ2-1
V gene: TRBV20-1
D gene: -
CDR3 protein: CSARDRIARSYNEQFF
CDR3 DNA: TGCAGTGCTAGAGATAGAATAGCAAGATCCTACAATGAGCAGTTCTTC

clone size: many
J gene: TRBJ2-7
V gene: TRBV6-1
D gene: TRBD1
CDR3 protein: CATTGTGSIEQYF
CDR3 DNA: TGTGCCACAACCGGGACAGGCTCTATCGAGCAGTACTTC

clone size: -
J gene: TRBJ2-3
V gene: TRBV5-1
D gene: -
CDR3 protein: CASSFSERARVNTQYF
CDR3 DNA: TGCGCCAGCAGCTTCTCGGAGCGGGCTAGAGTGAATACGCAGTATTTT

clone size: -
J gene: TRBJ2-7
V gene: TRBV7-9
D gene: -
CDR3 protein: CASSLESRRDEQYF
CDR3 DNA: TGTGCCAGCAGCTTAGAGTCTAGGAGAGACGAGCAGTACTTC

clone size: many
J gene: TRBJ2-1
V gene: TRBV5-1
D gene: -
CDR3 protein: CASSLSGQGPYNEQFF
CDR3 DNA: TGCGCCAGCAGCTTGAGCGGGCAGGGGCCCTACAATGAGCAGTTCTTC

clone size: -
J gene: TRBJ2-7
V gene: TRBV6-5
D gene: TRBD1
CDR3 protein: CASSSGTGGYYEQYF
CDR3 DNA: TGTGCCAGCAGTTCCGGGACAGGGGGCTATTACGAGCAGTACTTC

clone size: few
J gene: TRBJ2-3
V gene: TRBV10-3
D gene: -
CDR3 protein: CAISESTRGVTQYF
CDR3 DNA: TGTGCCATCAGCGAGTCCACAAGGGGAGTTACGCAGTATTTT

clone size: many
J gene: TRBJ2-1
V gene: TRBV7-9
D gene: TRBD2
CDR3 protein: CASSSHSGNVHEQFF
CDR3 DNA: TGTGCCAGCAGCTCCCATAGCGGGAACGTGCATGAGCAGTTCTTC

clone size: -
J gene: TRBJ2-5
V gene: TRBV3-1
D gene: -
CDR3 protein: CASSLRDSKRKETQYF
CDR3 DNA: TGTGCCAGCAGCCTACGGGACTCCAAAAGGAAAGAGACCCAGTACTTC

clone size: -
J gene: TRBJ2-7
V gene: TRBV7-2
D gene: TRBD2
CDR3 protein: CASSLRGTSGSLYEQYF
CDR3 DNA: TGTGCCAGCAGCTTACGGGGGACTAGCGGGAGCTTATACGAGCAGTACTTC

clone size: -
J gene: TRBJ2-7
V gene: TRBV29-1
D gene: TRBD1
CDR3 protein: CSVRGTVNYEQYF
CDR3 DNA: TGCAGCGTTCGAGGGACAGTTAACTACGAGCAGTACTTC

clone size: -
J gene: TRBJ2-5
V gene: TRBV5-1
D gene: -
CDR3 protein: CASSLLTVQETQYF
CDR3 DNA: TGCGCCAGCAGCTTGTTAACGGTTCAAGAGACCCAGTACTTC

clone size: few
J gene: TRBJ2-5
V gene: TRBV6-5
D gene: -
CDR3 protein: CASSSTGPGKETQYF
CDR3 DNA: TGTGCCAGCAGTTCAACAGGGCCGGGGAAAGAGACCCAGTACTTC

clone size: few
J gene: TRBJ2-3
V gene: TRBV12-3/TRBV12-4
D gene: TRBD2
CDR3 protein: CASSLRPSGGYTDTQYF
CDR3 DNA: TGTGCCAGCAGTCTCCGCCCTAGCGGGGGGTACACAGATACGCAGTATTTT

clone size: -
J gene: TRBJ2-3
V gene: TRBV20-1
D gene: -
CDR3 protein: CSASGRGTSTDTQYF
CDR3 DNA: TGCAGTGCTAGTGGGCGCGGAACTAGCACAGATACGCAGTATTTT

clone size: few
J gene: TRBJ1-1
V gene: TRBV12-3/TRBV12-4
D gene: TRBD1
CDR3 protein: CASRRTGVEAFF
CDR3 DNA: TGTGCCAGCAGGAGGACAGGAGTTGAAGCTTTCTTT

clone size: few
J gene: TRBJ1-2
V gene: TRBV12-3/TRBV12-4
D gene: -
CDR3 protein: CASSADNYGYTF
CDR3 DNA: TGTGCCAGCAGTGCAGATAACTATGGCTACACCTTC

clone size: few
J gene: TRBJ2-1
V gene: TRBV12-3/TRBV12-4
D gene: TRBD1
CDR3 protein: CASTPGQYNEQFF
CDR3 DNA: TGTGCCAGCACCCCGGGACAGTACAATGAGCAGTTCTTC

clone size: -
J gene: TRBJ2-1
V gene: TRBV6-1
D gene: TRBD2
CDR3 protein: CASRSGLAGDNEQFF
CDR3 DNA: TGTGCCAGCAGGTCGGGACTAGCGGGGGATAATGAGCAGTTCTTC

clone size: many
J gene: TRBJ1-1
V gene: TRBV20-1
D gene: -
CDR3 protein: CSAISGRGAGTEAFF
CDR3 DNA: TGCAGTGCTATCTCGGGGAGGGGCGCTGGGACTGAAGCTTTCTTT

clone size: medium-sized
J gene: TRBJ2-1
V gene: TRBV6-4
D gene: TRBD2
CDR3 protein: CASSELAGNYNEQFF
CDR3 DNA: TGTGCCAGCAGTGAGCTAGCGGGGAACTACAATGAGCAGTTCTTC

clone size: -
J gene: TRBJ1-5
V gene: TRBV5-8
D gene: -
CDR3 protein: CASSPGAGQPQHF
CDR3 DNA: TGTGCCAGCAGCCCTGGGGCAGGTCAGCCCCAGCATTTT

clone size: many
J gene: TRBJ2-1
V gene: TRBV12-3/TRBV12-4
D gene: -
CDR3 protein: CASSSGGKRVYNEQFF
CDR3 DNA: TGTGCCAGCAGCTCCGGGGGAAAGCGGGTCTACAATGAGCAGTTCTTC

clone size: few
J gene: TRBJ1-1
V gene: TRBV7-6
D gene: TRBD1
CDR3 protein: CASSGGTGGTEAFF
CDR3 DNA: TGTGCCAGCAGCGGGGGCACAGGGGGAACTGAAGCTTTCTTT

clone size: -
J gene: TRBJ2-3
V gene: TRBV6-6
D gene: -
CDR3 protein: CASSYLRTDTQYF
CDR3 DNA: TGTGCCAGCAGTTACTTACGAACAGATACGCAGTATTTT

clone size: many
J gene: TRBJ2-5
V gene: TRBV27
D gene: -
CDR3 protein: CASSLSGWGQETQYF
CDR3 DNA: TGTGCCAGCAGTTTATCTGGGTGGGGACAAGAGACCCAGTACTTC

clone size: -
J gene: TRBJ1-1
V gene: TRBV6-1
D gene: TRBD1
CDR3 protein: CASRLPGQGATEAFF
CDR3 DNA: TGTGCCAGCAGGCTTCCGGGACAGGGGGCGACTGAAGCTTTCTTT

clone size: -
J gene: TRBJ1-5
V gene: TRBV10-3
D gene: -
CDR3 protein: CASNQGIREPQHF
CDR3 DNA: TGTGCCAGCAACCAGGGGATTCGCGAGCCCCAGCATTTT

clone size: -
J gene: TRBJ1-2
V gene: TRBV7-9
D gene: TRBD1
CDR3 protein: CASSSLGQGSGYTF
CDR3 DNA: TGTGCCAGCAGCTCATTGGGACAGGGATCTGGCTACACCTTC

clone size: few
J gene: TRBJ1-1
V gene: TRBV5-1
D gene: -
CDR3 protein: CASSSRQDTEAFF
CDR3 DNA: TGCGCCAGCAGCTCTAGACAAGACACTGAAGCTTTCTTT

clone size: few
J gene: TRBJ2-3
V gene: TRBV4-1
D gene: TRBD2
CDR3 protein: CASSFILVQGGADTQYF
CDR3 DNA: TGCGCCAGCAGCTTTATCCTGGTTCAGGGAGGGGCAGATACGCAGTATTTT

clone size: -
J gene: TRBJ2-7
V gene: TRBV7-8
D gene: TRBD2
CDR3 protein: CASSPASGVGYEQYF
CDR3 DNA: TGTGCCAGCAGCCCTGCTAGCGGAGTGGGTTACGAGCAGTACTTC

clone size: -
J gene: TRBJ2-1
V gene: TRBV5-1
D gene: TRBD2
CDR3 protein: CASSWRVLAGVDNEQFF
CDR3 DNA: TGCGCCAGCAGCTGGCGGGTACTAGCGGGAGTTGACAATGAGCAGTTCTTC

clone size: -
J gene: TRBJ2-3
V gene: TRBV4-2
D gene: TRBD1
CDR3 protein: CASSQEAGQESHTQYF
CDR3 DNA: TGTGCCAGCAGCCAAGAAGCAGGACAGGAGAGTCATACGCAGTATTTT

clone size: -
J gene: TRBJ2-7
V gene: TRBV4-2
D gene: -
CDR3 protein: CASSQMRWDGDTYEQYF
CDR3 DNA: TGTGCCAGCAGCCAGATGCGATGGGACGGGGACACCTACGAGCAGTACTTC

clone size: -
J gene: TRBJ1-4
V gene: TRBV20-1
D gene: TRBD1
CDR3 protein: CSATETGVGKLFF
CDR3 DNA: TGCAGTGCTACCGAGACAGGGGTGGGAAAACTGTTTTTT

clone size: -
J gene: TRBJ2-3
V gene: TRBV29-1
D gene: -
CDR3 protein: CSASLAFRPDTQYF
CDR3 DNA: TGCAGCGCATCTCTAGCTTTCCGGCCAGATACGCAGTATTTT

clone size: -
J gene: TRBJ1-4
V gene: TRBV12-3/TRBV12-4
D gene: -
CDR3 protein: CASSLSPEMTNEKLFF
CDR3 DNA: TGTGCCAGCAGTCTAAGCCCGGAGATGACTAATGAAAAACTGTTTTTT

clone size: few
J gene: TRBJ2-5
V gene: TRBV29-1
D gene: TRBD1
CDR3 protein: CSAEGARGETQYF
CDR3 DNA: TGCAGCGCCGAGGGGGCGCGAGGAGAGACCCAGTACTTC

clone size: many
J gene: TRBJ2-3
V gene: TRBV6-2/TRBV6-3
D gene: TRBD1
CDR3 protein: CASSGQGPTDTQYF
CDR3 DNA: TGTGCCAGCAGTGGACAGGGACCCACAGATACGCAGTATTTT

clone size: few
J gene: TRBJ2-2
V gene: TRBV29-1
D gene: -
CDR3 protein: CSVDRDSDTGELFF
CDR3 DNA: TGCAGCGTGGACCGGGACTCTGACACCGGGGAGCTGTTTTTT

clone size: many
J gene: TRBJ1-3
V gene: TRBV12-3/TRBV12-4
D gene: -
CDR3 protein: CASSLESSGNTIYF
CDR3 DNA: TGTGCCAGCAGTTTGGAGAGCTCTGGAAACACCATATATTTT